This T cell receptor (beta chain) emerged from a study of cytomegalovirus exposure and HLA in healthy donors. Germline-derived CDR1 and CDR2 are SGHTA and FQGNSA. This CDR3 contains 12 residues. Trimming removed 11 bases at V and 4 bases at J, with 11 bases between. The repertoire was sequenced with immunoSEQ multiplex PCR; TCRdb's copy has only in-frame clones and lacks some. The sample shows about 200,000 clones, about nine tenths of them seen only once. There are a few counts of this clone. Its antigen is undetermined. Study-wide findings and caveats: Most TCRs appeared rarely, but some public TCRs recurred in many donors. The study recorded 150 to 200 TCR beta chains that were cytomegalovirus-associated.

The sequence derives from a woman aged 18-35 years in good health and CMV-seropositive. The sample consisted of PBMCs. The chain is built from TRBV7-2 and TRBJ2-2; D may be TRBD2 (5 bases). CDR3 sequence reads: CARGRGTGELFF. DNA for the CDR3: TGTGCCCGTGGTCGGGGCACCGGGGAGCTGTTTTTT.